This T cell receptor (beta chain) is from a study of shared clonotypes between healthy human individuals (dated by TCRdb to the early 2020s). Regarding the study in general: A few men and a couple of women, aged 18 to 49 years, made up the cohort. For each donor, CD4 naive and CD4 memory were each run on three plates, CD8 naive on two plates, and CD8 memory on one plate. Different laboratories and diverse techniques were used to prepare libraries and sequence TCR repertoires, to increase sequencing depth and limit assay-specific biases. Blood TCR repertoires of about five healthy adults were deeply sequenced to estimate repertoire size and the extent of clonotype sharing between individuals. Each donor's leukapheresis produced roughly between roughly 0.85 and 9 billion PBMCs.

The donors were healthy, HIV-negative adults with no recently reported acute infections or vaccinations. Every donor was a Caucasian adult living in Nashville, Tennessee, USA. CD4+ T cells were enriched by magnetic negative selection, after which naive cells were positively selected on CD45RA and the negative fraction was taken as the memory subset. After blood collection by leukapheresis, PBMCs were isolated using Ficoll-Histopaque density gradient centrifugation and then cryopreserved in the vapor phase of liquid nitrogen. Purity and quantity of every magnetically sorted T cell population were checked by analytical flow cytometry. From each sorted fraction, genomic DNA was isolated and quantified by UV absorbance on a Nanodrop 2000c. Using the deep immunoSEQ assay, TCR CDR3 regions were amplified from genomic DNA by multiplex PCR. For each cell subset, the extracted genomic DNA was distributed evenly across all wells of several immunoSEQ 96-well plates, and each plate served as one replicate. For sorted subsets, around 200 ng genomic DNA, equal to 25,000 to 35,000 T cell genomes, was loaded into each replicate PCR. Purified libraries were quantified with a Qubit 3.0 fluorometer, sized on a Bioanalyzer 2100, and re-quantified with the KAPA Library Quantification kit. Each immunoSEQ 96-well plate was sequenced on its own single-read 150-cycle Illumina NextSeq 550 flow cell. In the authors' own workflow: Because the immunoSEQ output held only junctional sequences and lacked quality scores, the filtering could not match the filtering applied to full-length reads. Sequences were annotated with PyIR, a Python wrapper for IgBLAST v1.9, and V/J genes and CDR3 were assigned using IMGT germline references. Reads were removed for weak V/J assignments (E-value above 1e-6), missing CDR3, stop codons, out-of-frame junctions, or ambiguous translated residues. V3J clonotypes were defined as sequences sharing an identical inferred V gene, J gene, and CDR3 amino acid sequence. Percentage overlap between repertoires was computed as shared unique clonotypes divided by the size of the smaller repertoire. Repertoire richness was assessed with RTK rarefaction, the Chao1 estimator, and Recon v2.1 estimates of unobserved clonotypes. Generation probabilities for all TCRbeta clonotypes obtained by the gDNA method from a handful of donors were computed using OLGA. Sourced from immuneACCESS, this table was stored by TCRdb with only in-frame sequences that have V and J called. A share of the clones is absent; for the studies checked, an unresolved V gene accounts for under half, and the remainder has no known explanation. Clone size and the V and J calls come from that table; the DNA yielded D and trimming. For this sample the table gives 950,000 to 1,100,000 clones, of which roughly 74% were detected only once. 0.6% to 0.7% of the sample rests with the top ten.

The CDR3 runs 19 amino acids, cysteine and phenylalanine included. Just the 57-base CDR3 DNA is kept, in frame starting at base 1. CDR1 and CDR2, looked up from the germline V gene, are SGHRS and YFSETQ. V gives up 4 bases and J gives up 0 bases, and the segment between their germline ends measures 23 bases. As to this clone: The antigen this receptor binds is unknown. Per-nucleotide qualities are absent, and no much larger clonotype sits a single base away.

What the research found in general, with its limitations: Rarefaction of sorted-subset datasets indicated incomplete sequencing despite the large sequencing depth. Pairwise subsampling led to the expectation that sequencing depth would affect the degree of clonotype sharing among donors. Sampling was restricted to blood, and TCR repertoires in tissue are likely to differ from TCR repertoires in blood. About 5% of naive CD4, more than 3% of naive CD8, 2.3% of memory CD4, and around 0.4% of memory CD8 clonotypes were shared across several donors. Clonotypes shared by all four sorted-subset donors showed higher generation probabilities than non-shared clonotypes. Because the study included only a small number of donors, the genetic and exposure-history diversity represented was limited. Naive subsets generally had larger estimated clonotype richness than memory subsets.

The TCR originated in a man younger than 30 in good health. Some clones in this sample may be carry-over from other donors' samples. Sequencing was performed on memory CD4+ T cells from PBMCs. This sample's cell subset or site label indicates: CD45RA-negative fraction. The sequence links TRBV5-1 to TRBJ1-5; the D gene lacks a confident call. The sequenced DNA is TGCGCCAGCAGCCCTCTCCAGGCCCGACCCGAACATAGCAATCAGCCCCAGCATTTT. This encodes CASSPLQARPEHSNQPQHF.